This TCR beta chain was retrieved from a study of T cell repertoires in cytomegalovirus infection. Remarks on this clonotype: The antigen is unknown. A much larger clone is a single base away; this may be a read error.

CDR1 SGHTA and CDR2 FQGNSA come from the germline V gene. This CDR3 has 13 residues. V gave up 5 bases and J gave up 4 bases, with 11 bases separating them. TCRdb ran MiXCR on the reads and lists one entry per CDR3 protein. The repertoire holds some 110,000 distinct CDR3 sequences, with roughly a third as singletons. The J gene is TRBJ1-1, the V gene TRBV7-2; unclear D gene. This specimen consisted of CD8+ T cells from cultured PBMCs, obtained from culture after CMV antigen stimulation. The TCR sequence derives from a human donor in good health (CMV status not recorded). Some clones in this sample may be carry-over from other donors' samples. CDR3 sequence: CASSITESTEAFF. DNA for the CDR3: TGTGCCAGCAGCATCACAGAGAGCACTGAAGCTTTCTTT.